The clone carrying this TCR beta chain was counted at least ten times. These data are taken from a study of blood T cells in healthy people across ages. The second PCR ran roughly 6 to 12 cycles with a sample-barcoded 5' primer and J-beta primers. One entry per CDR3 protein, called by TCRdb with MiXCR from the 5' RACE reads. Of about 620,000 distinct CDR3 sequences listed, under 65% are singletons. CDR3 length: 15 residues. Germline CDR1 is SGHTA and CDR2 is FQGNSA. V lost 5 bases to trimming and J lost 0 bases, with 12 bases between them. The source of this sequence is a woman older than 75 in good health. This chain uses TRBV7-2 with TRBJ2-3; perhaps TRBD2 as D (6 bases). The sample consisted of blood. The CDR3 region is CASSPGLFSTDTQYF. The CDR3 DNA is TGTGCCAGCAGCCCGGGACTTTTTAGCACAGATACGCAGTATTTT.